This T cell receptor beta chain is from a study of cytomegalovirus exposure and HLA in healthy donors. Study results and limitations: According to a subsequent analysis, TCR clusters from the first cohort were inclined to appear together in the 120 validation repertoires. There were 160 or so TCR beta chains listed as cytomegalovirus-associated. In vitro experiments confirmed that three CMV-associated chains were specific for CMV antigens.

It was the roughly 110-subject validation cohort, separate from the approximately 700-subject first cohort, to which the donors belonged. Germline lookup yields CDR1 MNHNS and CDR2 SASEGT. The CDR3 consists of 15 residues. The junction had 7 bases not matched to a gene; V was cut back by 4 bases and J by 7 bases. As to this clone: What it recognizes is unknown.

Using immunoSEQ multiplex PCR, the repertoire was profiled, and TCRdb retains in-frame clones only, with some absent. The repertoire holds 200,000 to 250,000 clones, with roughly 87% as singletons. The receptor was derived from a man aged 18-30 years in good health and CMV-seropositive. Sequences were obtained from PBMCs. V usage is TRBV6-1 and J usage is TRBJ2-2; 9 bases line up with TRBD1. This CDR3 is CASSAQTGGVGELFF. For the CDR3, the DNA is TGTGCCAGCAGTGCACAGACAGGGGGAGTCGGGGAGCTGTTTTTT.